A single sample gave rise to the 2 T cell receptor beta chains below, sequenced in a study of blood T cells in healthy people across ages. PCR was performed a second time for about 7 to 11 cycles using a sample-barcoded 5' primer and a J-beta primer mix. TCRdb re-called the 5' RACE reads through MiXCR, storing one row per CDR3 protein. The table lists around 580,000 distinct CDR3 sequences, roughly 43% of them singletons, with approximately 23% in the top ten. The sequencing input was blood. The receptors originated from a man at least 80 years old in good health.

This clonotype was recorded a few times. The chain has TRBV10-3 and TRBJ2-4, with D maybe TRBD2 (7 bases). V shed 3 bases and J shed 8 bases, with 17 bases lying between them. The germline V gene encodes CDR1 ENHRY and CDR2 SYGVKD. This CDR3 has 15 amino acids. CDR3 amino acids: CAISDPGGRKDIQYF. In DNA, the CDR3 is TGTGCCATCAGTGATCCCGGGGGGCGGAAAGACATTCAGTACTTC.

J is TRBJ1-1 and V is TRBV4-1, with D tentatively TRBD1 (6 bases). Germline V gives CDR1 MGHRA, CDR2 YSYEKL. The CDR3 runs 15 residues. Trimming cost V 3 bases and J 5 bases, with 16 bases left between them. CDR3 sequence (DNA): TGCGCCAGCAGCCATCACAGGGTACTTTCTACTGAAGCTTTCTTT. Translating gives CASSHHRVLSTEAFF.